The 14 T cell receptor beta chains reported below all come from one sample, sequenced in a study of T cell responses to AZD1222 COVID-19 vaccine. The assay was immunoSEQ multiplex PCR, and TCRdb's table has in-frame clones only and misses some. The sample has about 110,000 clones, 80% to 85% seen once. The sample in question was peripheral blood, obtained on day 0 of AZD1222 vaccination. Source of these receptors: an adult in good health.

The chain links TRBV3-1 (or the pseudogene TRBV3-2) to TRBJ2-3; TRBD2 matches at 8 bases. V gave up 0 bases and J gave up 4 bases; unmatched junction bases: 9. In germline, CDR1 is LGHDT, CDR2 YNNKEL (reference sequence). CDR3 length equals 17 residues. The CDR3 region has the DNA TGTGCCAGCAGCCAAGATTTGGTCGGGGGGGCCGCAGATACGCAGTATTTT. This gives the protein CASSQDLVGGAADTQYF.

This clone turned up a few times. This chain uses TRBV28 with TRBJ2-1, with unresolved D. Trimming pared 10 bases from V and 3 bases from J, leaving 19 bases between. From germline, CDR1 is MDHEN and CDR2 SYDVKM. The CDR3 is 15 amino acids. CDR3 amino acids: CATSPPESGYNEQFF. The CDR3 bases are TGTGCCACCTCCCCCCCGGAGTCAGGCTACAATGAGCAGTTCTTC. The complete variable domain, with remaining parts taken from reference TRBV28 and TRBJ2-1, reads DVKVTQSSRYLVKRTGEKVFLECVQDMDHENMFWYRQDPGLGLRLIYFSYDVKMKEKGDIPEGYSVSREKKERFSLILESASTNQTSMYLCATSPPESGYNEQFFGPGTRLTVL.

The sample holds one count of this clone. The genes are TRBV28 and TRBJ2-7, with 10 positions matching TRBD1. V lost 8 bases, J lost 4 bases, and 5 bases stayed unmatched. This CDR3 has 13 amino acids. From germline, CDR1 is MDHEN and CDR2 SYDVKM. The CDR3 loop is CASRTGGVYEQYF. The CDR3 DNA is TGTGCCAGCCGGACAGGGGGAGTTTACGAGCAGTACTTC.

The chain uses TRBV19 and TRBJ2-1; tentatively, D is TRBD1 or TRBD2 (6 bases each). The germline gives CDR1 LNHDA, CDR2 SQIVND (reference sequence). CDR3 length equals 20 residues. The V gene lost 8 bases and the J gene lost 3 bases, with 32 bases spanning the gap. CDR3 sequence: CASRRRMTGGFVENYNEQFF. In nucleotides, the CDR3 is TGTGCCAGTCGGAGACGAATGACAGGAGGGTTCGTTGAGAACTACAATGAGCAGTTCTTC.

The V gene is TRBV10-3, the J gene TRBJ1-3, with D unresolved. Germline-derived CDR1 and CDR2 are ENHRY and SYGVKD. Trimming removed 2 bases from V and 3 bases from J, with 8 bases in between. CDR3 length: 14 residues. In DNA, the CDR3 is TGTGCCATCAGTGAGCCGGGTGATGGAAACACCATATATTTT. Encoded protein: CAISEPGDGNTIYF.

V gene TRBV5-8 combines with J gene TRBJ1-1; TRBD1 agrees at 7 bases. Germline trimming cut 0 bases from V and 4 bases from J; bases unmatched to any gene: 12. Germline values: CDR1 SGHTS, CDR2 YDEGEE. The CDR3 sequence is 17 residues long. The CDR3 region is CASSLVTGVGIGTEAFF. CDR3 coding DNA: TGTGCCAGCAGCTTGGTAACAGGGGTTGGTATCGGCACTGAAGCTTTCTTT.

This rearrangement joins TRBV3-1 (or the pseudogene TRBV3-2) to TRBJ2-5; 9 bases align to TRBD2. CDR1 LGHDT and CDR2 YNNKEL come from the germline V gene (reference sequence). CDR3 length: 15 amino acids. J gave up 3 bases and V 0 bases, and 2 bases lay outside the gene matches. This CDR3 is CASSQEASGEETQYF. The CDR3 DNA sequence: TGTGCCAGCAGCCAAGAAGCTAGCGGGGAAGAGACCCAGTACTTC.

In this sample, this clone turned up once. The rearrangement uses TRBV29-1 and TRBJ2-7; D possibly matches TRBD1 or TRBD2 (6 bases each). Germline V gene data show CDR1 as SQVTM and CDR2 as ANQGSEA. This CDR3 has 11 residues. V lost 4 bases and J 6 bases, leaving 10 bases between the germline ends. The DNA of the CDR3 is TGCAGCGTTGTAGGGGGAGGCGAGCAGTACTTC. It is translated as CSVVGGGEQYF.

This chain links TRBV7-2 with TRBJ1-1; weak D call: TRBD1 (5 bases). V lost 0 bases and J 5 bases, leaving 7 bases between the germline ends. Germline assignment: CDR1 SGHTA and CDR2 FQGNSA. This CDR3 is 13 amino acids long. The CDR3 coding sequence is TGTGCCAGCAGCTTAGCGGGGGTAACTGAAGCTTTCTTT. Protein: CASSLAGVTEAFF. The variable domain in full, completed from reference TRBV7-2 and TRBJ1-1, reads GAGVSQSPSNKVTEKGKDVELRCDPISGHTALYWYRQSLGQGLEFLIYFQGNSAPDKSGLPSDRFSAERTGGSVSTLTIQRTQQEDSAVYLCASSLAGVTEAFFGQGTRLTVV.

J is TRBJ2-1 and V is TRBV27; TRBD1 matches at 7 bases. V shed 5 bases, J shed 4 bases, and the junction held 14 bases outside the gene matches. The CDR3 length is 17 residues. The germline gives CDR1 MNHEY, CDR2 SMNVEV (reference sequence). The CDR3 reads CASSPPTGPLTYNEQFF. CDR3 nucleotide sequence: TGTGCCAGCAGTCCACCGACAGGGCCCCTCACTTACAATGAGCAGTTCTTC.

The chain is built from TRBV5-1 and TRBJ2-7, with 7 bases fitting TRBD1. The CDR3 is 14 residues long. CDR1 and CDR2 (germline): SGHRS, YFSETQ. The J segment lost 0 bases and the V segment lost 4 bases, leaving 4 bases of the junction unmatched. The CDR3 DNA reads as TGCGCCAGCAGCGCGGACAGGAACTCCTACGAGCAGTACTTC. Translated: CASSADRNSYEQYF.

This clone was seen more than once but under ten times. The chain's CDR3 is CASSAGLGISYEQYF. CDR3 DNA: TGTGCCAGCAGCGCAGGACTGGGGATTTCCTACGAGCAGTACTTC. This chain joins TRBV9 and TRBJ2-7, with D perhaps TRBD2 (5 bases). V was pared by 3 bases and J by 1 base, with 14 bases between. The CDR3 length is 15 residues. Germline V gives CDR1 SGDLS, CDR2 YYNGEE.

The rearrangement uses TRBV6-5 and TRBJ1-1; D unclear. With 2 bases removed from V and 8 bases from J, the gap between germline ends came to 12 bases. This CDR3 spans 13 amino acids. From germline, CDR1 is MNHEY and CDR2 SVGAGI. The CDR3 nucleotides are TGTGCCAGCAGTTACAGTGCCAGTGGAGAAGCTTTCTTT. It specifies CASSYSASGEAFF.

V is TRBV19 and J is TRBJ1-1; D is undetermined. This CDR3 comprises 16 residues. V dropped 9 bases and J dropped 0 bases, with 20 bases sitting between them. Germline CDR1 is LNHDA and CDR2 is SQIVND (reference sequence). The CDR3 DNA reads TGTGCCAGCCTCGGCCGGACGGGAGTCATGAACACTGAAGCTTTCTTT. Translating gives CASLGRTGVMNTEAFF.